A selection of T cell receptor beta chains follows, all from one sample in a study of beta chain features in type 1 diabetes. Only in-frame clones appear in the TCRdb table, and some are missing; sequencing was by immunoSEQ multiplex PCR. The data contain 300,000 to 450,000 clones, around an eighth of them singletons. Sequenced input: naive CD4+ T cells from blood. Receptors originate from a man younger than 35 in good health. The CDR3 runs from the conserved cysteine through the conserved F or W. A D gene is named only where the DNA matches it firmly. Clone size is shown for a subset of rows, as once, few, many or a class of expanded clone.

v_call	j_call	d_call	clone_size	cdr3_aa	cdr3_nt
TRBV29-1	TRBJ2-5	TRBD2	.	CSVDGGLAGRETQYF	TGCAGCGTTGATGGTGGGCTAGCGGGTAGGGAGACCCAGTACTTC
TRBV11-2	TRBJ1-6	.	.	CASSPSGDSPLHF	TGTGCCAGCAGCCCATCCGGAGATTCACCCCTCCACTTT
TRBV10-3	TRBJ2-5	.	.	CAISEFPGVQETQYF	TGTGCCATCAGTGAATTCCCAGGGGTCCAAGAGACCCAGTACTTC
TRBV28	TRBJ2-7	.	.	CASSWGAYEQYF	TGTGCCAGCAGTTGGGGGGCCTACGAGCAGTACTTC
TRBV11-2	TRBJ1-1	TRBD1	.	CASSFTGGWVTEAFF	TGTGCCAGCAGCTTCACAGGGGGCTGGGTCACTGAAGCTTTCTTT
TRBV4-3	TRBJ2-2	TRBD1	.	CASSHPGGTGELFF	TGCGCCAGCAGCCACCCAGGGGGCACCGGGGAGCTGTTTTTT
TRBV10-2	TRBJ2-3	TRBD2	few	CASRTGTSGMNTQYF	TGCGCCAGCAGGACCGGGACTAGCGGGATGAATACGCAGTATTTT
TRBV4-1	TRBJ2-1	TRBD2	.	CASSRTSGTYNEQFF	TGCGCCAGCAGCCGGACTAGCGGGACCTACAATGAGCAGTTCTTC
TRBV30	TRBJ1-1	.	.	CAWSVNRDTEAFF	TGTGCCTGGAGTGTAAATCGAGACACTGAAGCTTTCTTT
TRBV7-9	TRBJ2-1	.	few	CASSPTSRSMSMVF	TGTGCCAGCAGCCCAACCTCGAGGTCAATGAGCATGGTCTTC
TRBV7-2	TRBJ2-3	.	few	CASSLGGRNTQYF	TGTGCCAGCAGCTTAGGTGGTAGAAATACGCAGTATTTT
TRBV7-2	TRBJ1-2	.	.	CASSPPTEGYGYTF	TGTGCCAGCAGCCCCCCGACGGAGGGGTATGGCTACACCTTC
TRBV27	TRBJ1-1	TRBD1	.	CASSMTGTTEAFF	TGTGCCAGCTCCATGACAGGGACGACTGAAGCTTTCTTT
TRBV7-2	TRBJ2-7	.	few	CASSLFSDAGSYEQYF	TGTGCCAGCAGCTTATTTTCTGACGCGGGATCCTACGAGCAGTACTTC
TRBV4-3	TRBJ1-2	.	few	CASSQDLVGARGYTF	TGCGCCAGCAGCCAAGATTTAGTGGGGGCGAGAGGCTACACCTTC
TRBV5-1	TRBJ2-1	TRBD1	few	CASSPRQGSYNEQFF	TGCGCCAGCAGCCCAAGACAGGGGTCCTACAATGAGCAGTTCTTC
TRBV5-4	TRBJ2-3	.	.	CASSPGLENTDTQYF	TGTGCCAGCAGCCCGGGACTTGAGAACACAGATACGCAGTATTTT
TRBV9	TRBJ2-1	TRBD2	few	CASSDLLAVSSYNEQFF	TGTGCCAGCAGCGACTTGCTAGCGGTGAGCTCCTACAATGAGCAGTTCTTC
TRBV18	TRBJ2-1	TRBD2	.	CASSPPGTSGSSYNEQFF	TGTGCCAGCTCACCACCCGGGACTAGCGGAAGCTCCTACAATGAGCAGTTCTTC
TRBV4-2	TRBJ2-7	TRBD2	few	CASSRSLAGSSYEQYF	TGTGCCAGCAGCCGATCCCTAGCGGGGTCCTCCTACGAGCAGTACTTC
TRBV7-9	TRBJ1-1	TRBD1	few	CASSGQGSMNTEAFF	TGTGCCAGCAGCGGACAGGGAAGTATGAACACTGAAGCTTTCTTT
TRBV10-3	TRBJ1-5	.	.	CAISEGGPYSNQPQHF	TGTGCCATCAGTGAAGGGGGACCGTATAGCAATCAGCCCCAGCATTTT
TRBV7-2	TRBJ2-7	TRBD2	few	CASSPAGGPSYEQYF	TGTGCCAGCAGCCCAGCGGGAGGGCCTTCCTACGAGCAGTACTTC
TRBV30	TRBJ2-1	TRBD2	few	CAWEGTSGRVNEQFF	TGTGCCTGGGAGGGGACTAGCGGGAGAGTAAATGAGCAGTTCTTC
TRBV4-3	TRBJ1-6	.	.	CASSQDFTGIRSPLHF	TGCGCCAGCAGCCAAGATTTTACAGGGATCCGTTCACCCCTCCACTTT
TRBV2	TRBJ2-6	TRBD1	few	CASGTGTGSGANVLTF	TGTGCCAGCGGGACCGGGACAGGGAGCGGGGCCAACGTCCTGACTTTC
TRBV9	TRBJ2-7	.	.	CASSVDPGIAYEQYF	TGTGCCAGCAGCGTAGACCCGGGAATCGCCTACGAGCAGTACTTC
TRBV28	TRBJ2-7	.	.	CASTGTWDSRTYEQYF	TGTGCCAGCACCGGAACGTGGGACTCCCGTACCTACGAGCAGTACTTC
TRBV15	TRBJ1-5	.	few	CATSRDARGQPQHF	TGTGCCACCAGCAGAGATGCAAGGGGCCAGCCCCAGCATTTT
TRBV6-5	TRBJ2-7	TRBD2	.	CASSYSVLAGVNEQYF	TGTGCCAGCAGTTACTCGGTACTAGCGGGAGTCAACGAGCAGTACTTC
TRBV15	TRBJ2-1	TRBD2	few	CATSGTSGGHNEQFF	TGTGCCACCAGCGGTACTAGCGGGGGGCACAATGAGCAGTTCTTC
TRBV7-2	TRBJ2-7	TRBD2	.	CASSPRAGGHEQYF	TGTGCCAGCAGCCCGAGGGCGGGAGGGCACGAGCAGTACTTC
TRBV7-9	TRBJ2-2	TRBD2	.	CASSPPSGGRTGELFF	TGTGCCAGCAGCCCTCCGTCGGGGGGGCGGACCGGGGAGCTGTTTTTT
TRBV4-1	TRBJ1-5	.	.	CASSQVGGGNQPQHF	TGCGCCAGCAGCCAAGTAGGGGGAGGCAATCAGCCCCAGCATTTT
TRBV10-3	TRBJ2-7	.	.	CAIRSSSYEQYF	TGTGCCATCAGGAGTAGCTCCTACGAGCAGTACTTC
TRBV6-5	TRBJ2-7	.	.	CASSSPGTYEQYF	TGTGCCAGCAGTTCCCCGGGTACCTACGAGCAGTACTTC
TRBV2	TRBJ1-3	TRBD1	.	CASSWDSSGNTIYF	TGTGCCAGCAGTTGGGACAGCTCTGGAAACACCATATATTTT
TRBV19	TRBJ2-7	TRBD2	.	CASSSVGAGQYEQYF	TGTGCCAGTAGTAGCGTTGGAGCGGGGCAATACGAGCAGTACTTC
TRBV6-6	TRBJ1-2	.	.	CASSYGRGIDGYTF	TGTGCCAGCAGTTACGGCAGGGGCATTGACGGCTACACCTTC
TRBV29-1	TRBJ2-3	.	.	CSVGGEGTQYF	TGCAGCGTTGGGGGAGAAGGTACGCAGTATTTT
TRBV11-1	TRBJ2-1	.	.	CASSLRRSNEQFF	TGTGCCAGCAGCTTAAGGCGGTCCAATGAGCAGTTCTTC
TRBV19	TRBJ2-1	.	few	CASSILAPRGEQFF	TGTGCCAGTAGTATACTAGCCCCCAGAGGAGAGCAGTTCTTC
TRBV18	TRBJ2-7	.	.	CASSPVRGSEQYF	TGTGCCAGCTCACCAGTCAGGGGTAGTGAGCAGTACTTC
TRBV5-5	TRBJ2-2	.	few	CASSSQLLSGELFF	TGTGCCAGCAGCTCCCAATTACTCTCAGGGGAGCTGTTTTTT
TRBV6-6	TRBJ2-3	TRBD2	few	CASSYSAGGPDTQYF	TGTGCCAGCAGTTACTCAGCGGGGGGGCCAGATACGCAGTATTTT
TRBV10-3	TRBJ1-2	.	few	CAIRAQGSPLYGYTF	TGTGCCATCAGGGCTCAGGGGAGCCCACTCTATGGCTACACCTTC
TRBV7-2	TRBJ2-3	TRBD2	.	CASSRGDSTDTQYF	TGTGCCAGCAGCCGGGGGGATAGCACAGATACGCAGTATTTT
TRBV15	TRBJ2-7	TRBD1	few	CATSREGRGLYEQYF	TGTGCCACCAGCAGAGAGGGCAGGGGGCTCTACGAGCAGTACTTC
TRBV29-1	TRBJ1-1	.	.	CSVVNRLLHRTEAFF	TGCAGCGTTGTCAACAGGCTTTTACATCGCACTGAAGCTTTCTTT
TRBV19	TRBJ2-5	.	.	CASTDGGWETQYF	TGTGCCAGCACCGACGGGGGTTGGGAGACCCAGTACTTC
TRBV7-9	TRBJ2-5	.	.	CASSLVLDQETQYF	TGTGCCAGCAGCTTAGTCCTCGACCAAGAGACCCAGTACTTC
TRBV6-5	TRBJ1-2	TRBD1	few	CASSRHGQGEAGYTF	TGTGCCAGCAGTAGGCACGGACAGGGAGAGGCTGGCTACACCTTC
TRBV11-1	TRBJ2-4	.	few	CASSFEAGPPGNIQYF	TGTGCCAGCAGCTTCGAGGCGGGCCCGCCGGGGAACATTCAGTACTTC
TRBV7-9	TRBJ1-4	TRBD1	.	CASSLVNGQGTEKLFF	TGTGCCAGCAGCTTAGTAAACGGACAGGGGACGGAAAAACTGTTTTTT
TRBV5-1	TRBJ2-7	TRBD1	few	CASSLALPGQGSGQYF	TGCGCCAGCAGCTTGGCCTTACCGGGACAGGGTTCTGGGCAGTACTTC
TRBV28	TRBJ1-4	.	few	CASSSFRTVSAF	TGTGCCAGCAGTTCTTTTCGGACAGTTTCTGCGTTT
TRBV7-2	TRBJ1-2	.	.	CASSLSPQEEGYTF	TGTGCCAGCAGCTTATCTCCCCAGGAGGAAGGCTACACCTTC